The 32 T cell receptor beta chains in this list originate from one sample, sequenced in a study of human T cells and chemical hapten exposure. The sample's time point: pre-sensitization, week 0. As for treatment: therapeutic diphenylcyclopropenone sensitization with weekly scalp DPC. The authors extracted total RNA from unfractionated whole blood. TCRdb used MiXCR to reprocess the RACE reads, holding one entry per CDR3 protein. The sample lists roughly 36,000 distinct CDR3 sequences; approximately 10% were seen once. This specimen was whole blood, taken in connection with sensitization to the hapten diphenylcyclopropenone (DPC). The source of these receptors is a middle-aged man with alopecia areata. Some clones in this sample may be carry-over from other donors' samples.

The CDR3 sequence is CSVSATGELFF. The DNA for the CDR3 is TGCAGCGTATCGGCCACCGGGGAGCTGTTTTTT. The chain couples TRBV29-1 to TRBJ2-2; D is undetermined. This CDR3 region has 11 residues. CDR1 SQVTM and CDR2 ANQGSEA come from the germline V gene. The germline V and J ends were trimmed by 6 bases and 4 bases, with 6 bases remaining between them.

This clonotype has a count of ten or more. The rearrangement links TRBV7-9 to TRBJ2-7; a possible D gene is TRBD2 (5 bases). V was shortened by 3 bases and J by 5 bases, with 14 bases between the two germline ends. Germline values: CDR1 SEHNR, CDR2 FQNEAQ (reference sequence). The CDR3 covers 14 residues. The CDR3 protein is CASSLAPEVHEQYF. CDR3 coding DNA: TGTGCCAGCAGCTTGGCTCCGGAGGTCCACGAGCAGTACTTC.

This clonotype was recorded many times. This sequence joins TRBV10-1 and TRBJ1-3, with TRBD1 matching 11 bases. This CDR3 spans 16 amino acids. With 7 bases clipped from V and 2 bases from J, the junction kept 7 bases outside the gene matches. Germline CDR1 reads WNHNN; CDR2 reads SYGVQD (reference sequence). The CDR3 sequence is CASTPGQGVPGNTIYF. The CDR3 nucleotides are TGCGCCAGCACCCCGGGACAGGGGGTCCCTGGAAACACCATATATTTT.

The chain carries TRBV5-5 and TRBJ1-5, with D tentatively TRBD1 (5 bases). CDR1 is SGHKS, CDR2 YYEKEE, per germline (reference sequence). The CDR3 totals 15 residues. Trimming took 3 bases from V and 7 from J, leaving 17 bases between them. Here the CDR3 reads CASSYREFGDQPQHF. CDR3 in DNA: TGTGCCAGCAGCTACAGAGAATTTGGGGACCAGCCCCAGCATTTT.

The chain links TRBV24-1 to TRBJ1-5; D is unresolved. Germline V lookup: CDR1 KGHDR, CDR2 SFDVKD. V lost 6 bases to trimming and J lost 3 bases, with 11 bases between them. The CDR3 has 14 amino acids. The CDR3: CATSSLTTNQPQHF. The CDR3 nucleotides are TGTGCCACCAGTTCATTGACAACCAATCAGCCCCAGCATTTT.

This clonotype has at least ten counts. V gene TRBV3-1 combines with J gene TRBJ2-3; 7 bases match TRBD2. Trimming took 3 bases from V and 5 from J; bases not matched to a gene: 2. CDR1 LGHDT and CDR2 YNNKEL come from the germline V gene (reference sequence). This CDR3 spans 13 amino acids. The CDR3 protein is CASSHTSEDTQYF. The CDR3 region has the DNA TGTGCCAGCAGCCACACTAGCGAAGATACGCAGTATTTT.

This clonotype has a count of ten or more. The chain links TRBV10-3 to TRBJ2-1, with TRBD2 matching over 16 bases. The germline V gene encodes CDR1 ENHRY and CDR2 SYGVKD. This CDR3 comprises 21 residues. V lost 4 bases to trimming and J lost 0 bases; unmatched junction nucleotides: 12. This chain's CDR3 is CAISGGGAGTSGRGSYNEQFF. The DNA of the CDR3 is TGTGCCATCAGTGGCGGGGGCGCCGGGACTAGCGGGAGGGGCTCCTACAATGAGCAGTTCTTC.

In its sample, this clonotype was seen many times. The chain carries TRBV21-1 and TRBJ2-2; the table's D gene call, TRBD1, was not cross checked with the DNA. TRBV21-1 is described as a pseudogene. The CDR3 consists of 15 residues. In nucleotides, the CDR3 is TGTGCCAGCAGCCTAAGGGGTCGTAACACCGGGGAGCTGTTTTTT. This sequence encodes CASSLRGRNTGELFF.

V is TRBV7-2 and J is TRBJ2-1; no reliable D call. Germline V gives CDR1 SGHTA, CDR2 FQGNSA. V dropped 1 base and J dropped 6 bases, with 7 bases sitting between them. This CDR3 contains 13 residues. This CDR3 is CASSLGTSNEQFF. Written as DNA, the CDR3 is TGTGCCAGCAGCTTAGGTACAAGCAATGAGCAGTTCTTC.

This clonotype showed up many times. The V call is TRBV30, the J call TRBJ2-2; D may be TRBD2 (5 bases). Germline assignment: CDR1 GTSNPN and CDR2 SVGIG (reference sequence). This CDR3 has 14 residues. V was trimmed by 0 bases and J by 6 bases, leaving 11 bases between them. CDR3 coding DNA: TGTGCCTGGAGTGTACGAGGGCTCCCCGGGGAGCTGTTTTTT. Its translation: CAWSVRGLPGELFF.

This clonotype appeared many times. This rearrangement joins TRBV6-7 to TRBJ1-4; no definite D call. TRBV6-7 is designated an ORF whose function remains uncertain. The CDR3 has 12 residues. Trimming removed 8 bases at V and 10 bases at J, with 14 bases between. The CDR3 spells CASVPPFGKLFF. The CDR3, as DNA: TGTGCCAGCGTCCCGCCCTTCGGAAAACTGTTTTTT.

This clonotype has at least ten counts. The V and J genes are TRBV7-8 and TRBJ1-1, with 8 bases matching TRBD1. CDR3 length equals 13 residues. CDR1 and CDR2 (germline): SGHVS, FQNEAQ. The trim removed 3 bases at V and 5 bases at J, leaving 2 bases unmatched. The CDR3: CASSFWTGTEAFF. For the CDR3, the DNA is TGTGCCAGCAGCTTCTGGACAGGGACTGAAGCTTTCTTT.

This clonotype was seen at least ten times. This chain links TRBV7-2 with TRBJ2-7, with TRBD2 identical over 9 bases. The germline gives CDR1 SGHTA, CDR2 FQGNSA. V shed 3 bases and J 5 bases; nucleotides not matched to a gene: 11. The CDR3 consists of 16 residues. The CDR3 DNA sequence: TGTGCCAGCAGCTTTAGTGATAGCGGGAGATTTAACGAGCAGTACTTC. This translates into CASSFSDSGRFNEQYF.

This clonotype has a count of ten or more. This chain uses TRBV9 with TRBJ2-3; no reliable D call. The length of the CDR3 is 12 residues. Germline V gene sequence: CDR1 SGDLS, CDR2 YYNGEE. The V and J ends lost 3 bases and 2 bases respectively, with 4 bases between them. Here the CDR3 DNA reads TGTGCCAGCAGCGGGTACACAGATACGCAGTATTTT. Its protein product is CASSGYTDTQYF.

This clonotype was seen a handful of times. V is TRBV7-2 and J is TRBJ1-4, with 7 bases aligning to TRBD1. Germline CDR1 reads SGHTA; CDR2 reads FQGNSA. The V gene end was trimmed by 6 bases and the J gene end by 5 bases; junction bases not matched to a gene: 9. The CDR3 has 15 residues. The CDR3 loop reads CASRPTGTENEKLFF. The DNA for the CDR3 is TGTGCCAGCAGACCTACCGGGACAGAGAATGAAAAACTGTTTTTT.

This clonotype has ten or more counts. The chain combines TRBV3-1 with TRBJ1-5; possible D gene TRBD1, 5 bases. The germline V gene encodes CDR1 LGHDT and CDR2 YNNKEL (reference sequence). The CDR3 covers 15 residues. The V gene lost 4 bases and the J gene lost 6 bases, with 16 bases spanning the gap. The CDR3 region has the DNA TGTGCCAGCAGCCTAGGTCGGGACCAGGGTCAGCCCCAGCATTTT. This translates into CASSLGRDQGQPQHF. Drawing the rest from reference TRBV3-1 and TRBJ1-5, the complete variable domain is DTAVSQTPKYLVTQMGNDKSIKCEQNLGHDTMYWYKQDSKKFLKIMFSYNNKELIINETVPNRFSPKSPDKAHLNLHINSLELGDSAVYFCASSLGRDQGQPQHFGDGTRLSIL.

This chain connects TRBV19 to TRBJ2-2; 8 bases align to TRBD1. V trimming: 3 bases; J trimming: 2 bases; junction bases outside the gene matches: 2. Germline-derived CDR1 and CDR2 are LNHDA and SQIVND (reference sequence). This CDR3 is 15 amino acids long. The CDR3 here is CASSIQGANTGELFF. CDR3 DNA: TGTGCCAGTAGTATCCAGGGGGCAAACACCGGGGAGCTGTTTTTT.

This sequence joins TRBV29-1 and TRBJ1-3; D is uncertain. CDR1 is SQVTM and CDR2 is ANQGSEA in the germline V gene. V gave up 6 bases and J gave up 0 bases, with 6 bases separating them. This CDR3 region has 12 residues. The DNA for the CDR3 is TGCAGCGTCGACGGCTCTGGAAACACCATATATTTT. Translated: CSVDGSGNTIYF.

This clonotype was recorded many times. The rearrangement links TRBV12-3 or TRBV12-4 to TRBJ1-4, with D perhaps matching TRBD1 (6 bases). This CDR3 is 14 amino acids long. Deletions cut 6 bases from V and 8 bases from J, with 16 bases between. The chain's CDR3 is CASSQPTGAEKLFF. The CDR3 region has the DNA TGTGCCAGCAGCCAACCAACGGGGGCGGAAAAACTGTTTTTT.

The chain is built from TRBV7-8 and TRBJ1-1; D remains unclear. V gave up 1 base and J gave up 1 base, with 4 bases separating them. CDR1 is SGHVS and CDR2 is FQNEAQ in the germline V gene. The CDR3 is 13 residues long. The CDR3 DNA reads as TGTGCCAGCAGCTTAGTCTGGAACACTGAAGCTTTCTTT. Translating gives CASSLVWNTEAFF.

This clonotype occurred many times. The chain has TRBV29-1 and TRBJ2-7; 7 bases match TRBD1. J gave up 5 bases and V 6 bases, and 7 bases lay outside the gene matches. There are 12 residues in the CDR3. The V gene's germline CDR1 is SQVTM and CDR2 ANQGSEA. The CDR3 nucleotides read TGCAGCGTGATACGGCAGGGGGACGAGCAGTACTTC. As protein: CSVIRQGDEQYF.

For this clonotype: A clone one base away is much larger, so this may be a read error. The chain carries TRBV18 and TRBJ2-1; D gene unclear. Trimming took 3 bases from V and 1 from J, leaving 7 bases between them. CDR1 KGHSH and CDR2 LQKENI come from the germline V gene. The CDR3 sequence is 14 residues long. Written as DNA, the CDR3 is TGTGCCAGCTCACCTGGCAGATCCTACAATGAGCAGTTCTTC. Encoded protein: CASSPGRSYNEQFF.

Many counts were recorded for this clonotype. The chain recombines TRBV4-3 with TRBJ2-5; TRBD2 aligns across 10 bases. The CDR3 extends over 14 amino acids. Germline V gene lookup returns CDR1 LGHNA and CDR2 YSLEER. The V segment lost 1 base and the J segment 4 bases; nucleotides outside the gene matches: 0. Here the CDR3 reads CASSQGLAGETQYF. CDR3 nucleotides: TGCGCCAGCAGCCAAGGACTAGCGGGAGAGACCCAGTACTTC.

Only one count was recorded for this clonotype. This sequence joins TRBV28 and TRBJ2-7, with no clear D. Trimming left V 6 bases short and J 3 bases short, with 6 bases between. This CDR3 is 11 amino acids long. The germline gives CDR1 MDHEN, CDR2 SYDVKM. The CDR3 loop is CASSNNYEQYF. CDR3 in DNA: TGTGCCAGCAGCAACAACTACGAGCAGTACTTC. Using reference TRBV28 and TRBJ2-7 for the parts outside the CDR3, the full variable domain is DVKVTQSSRYLVKRTGEKVFLECVQDMDHENMFWYRQDPGLGLRLIYFSYDVKMKEKGDIPEGYSVSREKKERFSLILESASTNQTSMYLCASSNNYEQYFGPGTRLTVT.

Many counts were recorded for this clonotype. The V and J genes are TRBV2 and TRBJ2-1; D gene unclear. The V gene lost 3 bases and the J gene lost 2 bases, with 8 bases spanning the gap. The CDR3 loop spans 14 amino acids. Germline V gene sequence: CDR1 SNHLY, CDR2 FYNNEI. The CDR3, as DNA: TGTGCCAGCAGTGAGGTAGGAACCTACAATGAGCAGTTCTTC. Translated: CASSEVGTYNEQFF.

V is TRBV20-1 and J is TRBJ2-7, with TRBD2 matching over 9 bases. This CDR3 comprises 16 residues. Germline lookup yields CDR1 DFQATT and CDR2 SNEGSKA (reference sequence). The junction had 12 bases not matched to a gene; V was cut back by 6 bases and J by 0 bases. CDR3 amino acids: CSAPRLLAGSSYEQYF. The CDR3 nucleotides are TGCAGTGCGCCACGACTTCTAGCGGGGAGCTCCTACGAGCAGTACTTC.

Ten or more counts support this clonotype. The chain couples TRBV4-1 to TRBJ2-2, with 8 bases fitting TRBD2. V lost 8 bases to trimming and J lost 4 bases; unmatched junction nucleotides: 9. The CDR3 has 15 residues. Germline V gene data show CDR1 as MGHRA and CDR2 as YSYEKL. The CDR3 protein is CASGREGGGTGELFF. CDR3 sequence (DNA): TGCGCCAGCGGCCGGGAGGGAGGGGGCACCGGGGAGCTGTTTTTT.

This clonotype was recorded at least ten times. The J gene is TRBJ1-6, the V gene TRBV7-8, with 7 bases fitting TRBD1. CDR3 length: 17 residues. Germline trimming cut 1 base from V and 4 bases from J; bases unmatched to any gene: 7. Germline lookup yields CDR1 SGHVS and CDR2 FQNEAQ. The CDR3 nucleotides are TGTGCCAGCAGCTTAGTTCGTCAGGGGGATTATAATTCACCCCTCCACTTT. As protein: CASSLVRQGDYNSPLHF.

The rearrangement links TRBV28 to TRBJ1-2; D unclear. V was clipped by 5 bases and J by 9 bases, with 13 bases between them. The CDR3 totals 12 residues. Germline V gives CDR1 MDHEN, CDR2 SYDVKM. In DNA, the CDR3 is TGTGCCAGCAGTACCTTTCTCAGTCGCTACACCTTC. Protein product: CASSTFLSRYTF.

This clonotype was observed at least ten times. This chain connects TRBV7-9 to TRBJ2-1, with no clear D. The CDR3 contains 11 residues. Trimming removed 3 bases at V and 9 bases at J, with 6 bases between. CDR1 is SEHNR and CDR2 is FQNEAQ in the germline V gene (reference sequence). As DNA, the CDR3 is TGTGCCAGCAGCTTGGGCGGTGAGCAGTTCTTC. This sequence encodes CASSLGGEQFF. Full variable domain (missing parts from reference TRBV7-9 and TRBJ2-1): DTGVSQNPRHKITKRGQNVTFRCDPISEHNRLYWYRQTLGQGPEFLTYFQNEAQLEKSRLLSDRFSAERPKGSFSTLEIQRTEQGDSAMYLCASSLGGEQFFGPGTRLTVL.

This clonotype was detected ten times or more. CDR3 residues: CSVPGQGGGYTF. The CDR3 nucleotides are TGCAGCGTGCCGGGACAGGGGGGCGGCTACACCTTC. This rearrangement joins TRBV29-1 to TRBJ1-2, with TRBD1 identical over 11 bases. CDR1 and CDR2 (germline): SQVTM, ANQGSEA. V was clipped by 6 bases and J by 8 bases; unmatched bases: 5. This CDR3 has 12 amino acids.

In this sample, this clonotype turned up a few times. The V gene is TRBV5-4, the J gene TRBJ2-2; possibly TRBD2 for D (5 bases). The CDR3 is 14 amino acids. Germline V gives CDR1 SGHNT, CDR2 YYREEE (reference sequence). The V end was cut by 0 bases, the J end by 8 bases, with 11 bases between. The CDR3 DNA reads TGTGCCAGCAGCTTGGATCCCCGGGAAGGGGAGCTGTTTTTT. Protein sequence: CASSLDPREGELFF.